Listed below are T cell receptor beta chains from one sample, sequenced in a study of cytomegalovirus exposure and HLA in healthy donors. Clones were sequenced by immunoSEQ multiplex PCR, and TCRdb holds only the in-frame ones, with some missing. Of 140,000 to 150,000 clones listed, roughly 79% are singletons. What was sequenced was PBMCs. The receptors were sampled from an older woman in good health and CMV-seropositive. Both conserved end residues are part of each CDR3. The D gene is left open where the match is weak. Expanded clones get a size class; other rows say once, few or many, or leave the size out.

NA	TRBV28	NA	TRBJ1-2	CASSLQGRGYGYTF	TGTGCCAGCAGTTTACAGGGCCGAGGTTATGGCTACACCTTC
NA	TRBV9	NA	TRBJ1-3	CASSLDRGNTIYF	TGTGCCAGCAGCTTAGACAGGGGAAACACCATATATTTT
TRBD1	TRBV23-1	NA	TRBJ1-4	CASSRLGDREIYEKLFF	TGCGCCAGCAGTCGCCTTGGAGACAGGGAGATTTATGAAAAACTGTTTTTT
TRBD1	TRBV27	NA	TRBJ1-2	CASSLDRGLYGYTF	TGTGCCAGCAGTTTAGATAGGGGGCTCTATGGCTACACCTTC
TRBD1	TRBV9	once	TRBJ2-1	CASSWDSSYNEQFF	TGTGCCAGCAGCTGGGACAGCTCCTACAATGAGCAGTTCTTC
NA	TRBV21-1	NA	TRBJ2-6	CASRTVSGANVLTF	TGTGCCAGCAGAACGGTCTCTGGGGCCAACGTCCTGACTTTC
TRBD1	TRBV4-1	NA	TRBJ2-7	CASSLGTGGHEQYF	TGCGCCAGCAGCCTAGGGACAGGGGGACACGAGCAGTACTTC
NA	TRBV9	NA	TRBJ2-1	CASSVGPGVKNEQFF	TGTGCCAGCAGCGTAGGTCCGGGAGTTAAAAATGAGCAGTTCTTC
NA	TRBV28	NA	TRBJ2-1	CASSPGGLVMANEQFF	TGTGCCAGCAGTCCAGGGGGACTAGTCATGGCCAATGAGCAGTTCTTC
TRBD2	TRBV7-8	NA	TRBJ2-5	CASSLLGSSGHETQYF	TGTGCCAGCAGCTTATTGGGCTCTAGCGGCCACGAGACCCAGTACTTC
NA	TRBV27	NA	TRBJ2-1	CASSPYSSYNEQFF	TGTGCCAGCAGTCCCTACAGCTCCTACAATGAGCAGTTCTTC
NA	TRBV7-8	NA	TRBJ2-1	CASSLGVLDRPLNEQFF	TGTGCCAGCAGTCTAGGGGTCTTGGACCGCCCCCTCAATGAGCAGTTCTTC
TRBD1	TRBV19	NA	TRBJ2-1	CASSPGQVLYNEQFF	TGTGCCAGTAGCCCAGGACAGGTCTTATACAATGAGCAGTTCTTC
NA	TRBV7-9	NA	TRBJ2-7	CASSLPSSYEQYF	TGTGCCAGCAGCTTACCCAGTTCCTACGAGCAGTACTTC
TRBD1	TRBV27	NA	TRBJ1-2	CASSSSDRGYGYTF	TGTGCCAGCAGTTCCTCAGACAGGGGATATGGCTACACCTTC
NA	TRBV6-1	NA	TRBJ2-7	CASSELRGGPHEQYF	TGTGCCAGCAGTGAATTGAGAGGAGGTCCCCACGAGCAGTACTTC
NA	TRBV6-5	few	TRBJ2-7	CASSYEAGPYEQYF	TGTGCCAGCAGTTATGAGGCAGGGCCCTACGAGCAGTACTTC
NA	TRBV6-5	NA	TRBJ1-1	CASSRTGLTGAFF	TGTGCCAGCAGTCGTACAGGGCTCACTGGAGCTTTCTTT
TRBD1	TRBV30	once	TRBJ2-5	CAWSVRDRGFETQYF	TGTGCCTGGAGTGTCCGGGACAGGGGTTTCGAGACCCAGTACTTC
TRBD1	TRBV11-3	NA	TRBJ2-5	CASSARTGGAVETQYF	TGTGCCAGCAGCGCCAGGACAGGGGGCGCGGTAGAGACCCAGTACTTC
NA	TRBV19	few	TRBJ1-1	CASSDPGKNTEAFF	TGTGCCAGTAGCGACCCCGGGAAGAACACTGAAGCTTTCTTT
TRBD1	TRBV19	NA	TRBJ1-1	CASSRTGTGAEAFF	TGTGCCAGTAGTCGGACCGGGACAGGGGCTGAAGCTTTCTTT
NA	TRBV5-1	NA	TRBJ1-5	CASSLGPGQPQHF	TGCGCCAGCAGCTTGGGACCGGGACAGCCCCAGCATTTT
TRBD2	TRBV6-6	NA	TRBJ2-1	CASRPRRLADNEQFF	TGTGCCAGCAGGCCCCGGCGGCTAGCGGACAATGAGCAGTTCTTC
NA	TRBV9	NA	TRBJ1-3	CASSVAGAGNTIYF	TGTGCCAGCAGCGTAGCAGGGGCGGGAAACACCATATATTTT
TRBD1	TRBV2	NA	TRBJ1-2	CAIGGQGVGGYTF	TGTGCCATCGGCGGACAGGGCGTCGGTGGCTACACCTTC
NA	TRBV30	NA	TRBJ2-5	CAWRAGTRYRAQYF	TGTGCCTGGAGGGCCGGGACACGCTATCGGGCCCAGTACTTC
TRBD2	TRBV5-1	once	TRBJ2-7	CASSLRTSGRSHYEQYF	TGCGCCAGCAGCTTGAGGACTAGCGGGAGGTCCCACTACGAGCAGTACTTC
NA	TRBV10-2	NA	TRBJ1-4	CASTPDSYQEKLFF	TGCGCCAGCACCCCCGACAGTTACCAGGAAAAACTGTTTTTT
TRBD2	TRBV11-3	NA	TRBJ2-3	CASSLDMGLGGTDTQYF	TGTGCCAGCAGCTTAGATATGGGACTAGGGGGCACAGATACGCAGTATTTT
NA	TRBV28	NA	TRBJ2-5	CAIHPARRQETQYF	TGTGCCATACACCCGGCCCGGCGGCAGGAGACCCAGTACTTC
NA	TRBV4-3	NA	TRBJ1-4	CASSRGQFATNEKLFF	TGCGCCAGCAGCCGAGGACAGTTTGCAACTAATGAAAAACTGTTTTTT